This T cell receptor beta chain comes out of a study of shared clonotypes between healthy human individuals. This clone was found a few times. Profiling relied on immunoSEQ multiplex PCR, and the TCRdb table lists in-frame clones only, not all of them. The table includes 950,000 to 1,300,000 clones, 65% to 75% detected once. Trimming stripped 1 base from V and 3 bases from J, with 11 bases between. The CDR3 is 15 amino acids. The germline CDR1 and CDR2 sequences are SGHDT and YYEEEE. This receptor was identified in a man between 18 and 29 years old in good health. The V call is TRBV5-6, the J call TRBJ2-1; possibly TRBD1 for D (6 bases). Sequencing was performed on memory CD4+ T cells sorted from blood. Stated subset: CD45RA-negative fraction. CDR3 nucleotide sequence: TGTGCCAGCAGCTTGTACGCGACAGGCTACAATGAGCAGTTCTTC. Protein sequence: CASSLYATGYNEQFF.